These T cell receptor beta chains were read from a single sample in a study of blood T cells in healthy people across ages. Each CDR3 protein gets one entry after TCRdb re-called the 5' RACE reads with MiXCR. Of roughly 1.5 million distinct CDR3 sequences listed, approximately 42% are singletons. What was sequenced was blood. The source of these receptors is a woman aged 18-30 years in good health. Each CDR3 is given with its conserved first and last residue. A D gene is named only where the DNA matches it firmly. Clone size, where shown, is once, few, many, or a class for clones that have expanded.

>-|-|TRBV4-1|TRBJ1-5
TGCGCCAGCAGCCAACCTCTCCGGGGTGGCAATCAGCCCCAGCATTTT
CASSQPLRGGNQPQHF
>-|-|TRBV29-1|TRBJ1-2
TGCAGCGTTACCGACGGAGCTAACTATGGCTACACCTTC
CSVTDGANYGYTF
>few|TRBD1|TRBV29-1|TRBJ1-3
TGCAGCGCCAGGACAGGGACGGACACCATATATTTT
CSARTGTDTIYF
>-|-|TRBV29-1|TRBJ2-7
TGCAGCGCCCTGGGACGGCTGACCTACGAGCAGTACTTC
CSALGRLTYEQYF
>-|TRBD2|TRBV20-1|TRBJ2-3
TGCAGTGCTAGACTAGCGGAGAGTAGCACAGATACGCAGTATTTT
CSARLAESSTDTQYF
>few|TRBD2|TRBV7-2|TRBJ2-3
TGTGCCAGCAGCACAGTAGCGGGGGGTCCCACAGATACGCAGTATTTT
CASSTVAGGPTDTQYF
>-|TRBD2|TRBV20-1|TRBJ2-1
TGCAGTGCTAGAGTTGTCGCGGGAGGGTCCACCTACAATGAGCAGTTCTTC
CSARVVAGGSTYNEQFF
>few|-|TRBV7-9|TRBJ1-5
TGTGCCAGCAGCTCGACACTCCATAGCAATCAGCCCCAGCATTTT
CASSSTLHSNQPQHF
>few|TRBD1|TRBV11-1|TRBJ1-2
TGTGCCAGCAGCAACCCCGACAGGGGGAACTATGGCTACACCTTC
CASSNPDRGNYGYTF
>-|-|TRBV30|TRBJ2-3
TGTGCCTGGAGTATTGGTGTGGGTCCCACAGATACGCAGTATTTT
CAWSIGVGPTDTQYF
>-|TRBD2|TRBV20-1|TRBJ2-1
TGCAGTGCCTGGACTAGCGGGGACAATGAGCAGTTCTTC
CSAWTSGDNEQFF
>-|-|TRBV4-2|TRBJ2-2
TGTGCCAGCAGCCCGCGGGGCGATGGGGAGCTGTTTTTT
CASSPRGDGELFF
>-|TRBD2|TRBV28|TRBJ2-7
TGTGCCAGCAGACCAATCGGGCGGGAGGGCTTCTACGAGCAGTACTTC
CASRPIGREGFYEQYF
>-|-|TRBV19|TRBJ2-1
TGTGCCAGTAGTATAAAATGGCGGAATGAGCAGTTCTTC
CASSIKWRNEQFF
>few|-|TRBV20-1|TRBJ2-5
TGCAGTGCTAGATCGAAGGAGAAGGGATGGGAGACCCAGTACTTC
CSARSKEKGWETQYF
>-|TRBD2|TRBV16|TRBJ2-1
TGTGCCAGCAGCCAATCTCTGGCTAGCGGAGATTACAATGAGCAGTTCTTC
CASSQSLASGDYNEQFF
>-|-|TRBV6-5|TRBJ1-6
TGTGCCAGCAGTTACTCAGCAGTGTCGAGCTCCTATAATTCACCCCTCCACTTT
CASSYSAVSSSYNSPLHF
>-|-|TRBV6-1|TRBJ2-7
TGTGCCAGCAGTGATTTTATCAGGATCTCCTACGAGCAGTACTTC
CASSDFIRISYEQYF
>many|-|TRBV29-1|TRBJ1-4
TGCAGCGTTGAAGGGTGGGGGCCGGCTAATGAAAAACTGTTTTTT
CSVEGWGPANEKLFF
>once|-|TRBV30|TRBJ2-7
TGTGCCTGGAGGGGACCGCCAGGCGTCTACGAGCAGTACTTC
CAWRGPPGVYEQYF
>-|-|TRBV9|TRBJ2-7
TGTGCCAGTAGTATAGACCGAAGCTCCTACAATGAGCAGTACTTC
CASSIDRSSYNEQYF
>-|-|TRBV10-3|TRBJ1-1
TGTGCCAAGAATGGACTGGGAGACCATACCACTGAAGCTTTCTTT
CAKNGLGDHTTEAFF
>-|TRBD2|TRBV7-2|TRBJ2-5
TGTGCCAGCAGCTTAGCTCTTGGACTAGCGGGGATTGAGACCCAGTACTTC
CASSLALGLAGIETQYF
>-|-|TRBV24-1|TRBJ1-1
TGTGCCACCGGTGATCGACAGCTGATGAACACTGAAGCTTTCTTT
CATGDRQLMNTEAFF
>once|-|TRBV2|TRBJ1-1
TGTGCCAGCAGTGAAGCCCCCACAGGGTATGGCACTGAAGCTTTCTTT
CASSEAPTGYGTEAFF
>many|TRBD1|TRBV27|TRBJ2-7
TGTGCCAGCAGCCCGGGACAGGCCTACGAGCAGTACTTC
CASSPGQAYEQYF
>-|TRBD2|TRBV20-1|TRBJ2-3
TGCAGTGCTAGCGGACTAGCTTCCCCCCGGGGAGATACGCAGTATTTT
CSASGLASPRGDTQYF
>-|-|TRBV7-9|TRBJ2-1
TGTGCCAGCAGCTCGACGGGGCGGAACAATGAGCAGTTCTTC
CASSSTGRNNEQFF
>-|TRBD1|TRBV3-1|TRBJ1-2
TGTGCCAGCAGCCGAGCCCCGGGACAGGGGATCTATGGCTACACCTTC
CASSRAPGQGIYGYTF
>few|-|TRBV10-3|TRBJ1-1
TGTGCCATCAGTGAGTCGACAGTTAACACTGAAGCTTTCTTT
CAISESTVNTEAFF
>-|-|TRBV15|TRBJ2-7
TGTGCCACCAGCAGACTCCCGCGGACCTTACTCACCTACGAGCAGTACTTC
CATSRLPRTLLTYEQYF
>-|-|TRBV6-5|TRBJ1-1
TGTGCCAGCAGTCATACAGGGCAGGGGACTGAAGCTTTCTTT
CASSHTGQGTEAFF
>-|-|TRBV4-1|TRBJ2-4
TGCGCCAGCAGGAAAGTTGGAGAAGGGCAGGGGAGAAACATTCAGTACTTC
CASRKVGEGQGRNIQYF
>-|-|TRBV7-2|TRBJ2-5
TGTGCCAGCAGCTTTCAAAAAGGAGGTTGGGAGACCCAGTACTTC
CASSFQKGGWETQYF
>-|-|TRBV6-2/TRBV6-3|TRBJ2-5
TGTGCCAGCAGTTCTCTGGACGGGGCGAAGGAGACCCAGTACTTC
CASSSLDGAKETQYF
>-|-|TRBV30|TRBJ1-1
TGTGCCTGGGCTCCGGGACGGAAAGCTTTCTTT
CAWAPGRKAFF